This T cell receptor (beta chain) was sequenced in a study of T cell repertoires in cytomegalovirus infection. Across the study: It was the public TCR beta signatures that indicated both CMV infection and matching HLA type.

The CDR3 is 18 amino acids. Germline V lookup: CDR1 SGHVS, CDR2 FNYEAQ. Trimming stripped 5 bases from V and 0 bases from J, with 17 bases between. Broader study findings: Ex vivo, HLA-C-restricted CMV-specific TCR beta clonotypes prevailed over the rest of the response.

A few counts support this clonotype. Its target is unknown. Each CDR3 protein is one row after TCRdb ran MiXCR on the reads. This sample carries 570,000 or so distinct CDR3 sequences, about 40% of them seen once, and the ten largest clones take about half. Sample: cultured PBMCs, taken from culture after CMV antigen stimulation. This sequence was found in a human donor in good health (CMV status not recorded). Some clones in this sample may be carry-over from other donors' samples. The chain employs TRBV7-6 and TRBJ1-6, with a tentative D call TRBD1 (5 bases). The CDR3 sequence is CASSPTAGQGSYNSPLHF. The CDR3 DNA is TGTGCCAGCAGCCCAACCGCGGGGCAGGGCTCCTATAATTCACCCCTCCACTTT.